This T cell receptor (beta chain) was observed in a study of blood T cell repertoires in COVID-19. In the study overall: COVID-19 samples collected from the United States, Italy and Spain covered acute and convalescent phases. Sources were T cells, B-cell-depleted T cells, or PBMCs; the material itself was cDNA or gDNA.

The V end was cut by 0 bases, the J end by 5 bases, with 8 bases between. The CDR3 is 14 amino acids. Germline CDR1 reads SGHTS; CDR2 reads YDEGEE. Followed longitudinally, the Seattle patients had been enrolled during active infection. The data were produced by immunoSEQ multiplex PCR, yet TCRdb's version contains in-frame clones alone and is incomplete. This sample carries tens of thousands of clones, around 75% of them seen once, and the ten largest clones take 6.3%. This clone was detected many times. The sample contains more than one DNA sequence encoding this CDR3. This sequence joins TRBV5-8 and TRBJ2-2; D possibly corresponds to TRBD2 (6 bases). This clonotype originated in a man in his 70s with COVID-19, enrolled during active disease. The sequenced sample consisted of peripheral blood. The CDR3 sequence: CASSLAGSTGELFF. CDR3 coding DNA: TGTGCCAGCAGCTTGGCCGGGAGTACCGGGGAGCTGTTTTTT.